These T cell receptor beta chains were read from a single sample in a study of blood T cell repertoires in COVID-19. Produced via immunoSEQ multiplex PCR; TCRdb's table is partial and in-frame only. Among 150,000 or so clones listed, 80% were seen once. The sample taken for sequencing was PBMCs or T cells enriched from blood (not recorded which). These TCRs come from a man aged 40-49 years who had recovered from COVID-19. Each CDR3 is given with its conserved first and last residue. D genes are given only for firm matches. The listing skips clone size in some rows; elsewhere it reads once, few, many or a size class.

J gene: TRBJ2-5; V gene: TRBV5-1; D gene: TRBD2; clone size: -; CDR3 DNA: TGCGCCAGCAGCCCTTTTGGGGGACTAGCGGGGGAAGAGACCCAGTACTTC; CDR3 protein: CASSPFGGLAGEETQYF
J gene: TRBJ2-1; V gene: TRBV24-1; D gene: -; clone size: -; CDR3 DNA: TGTGCCACCAGTGAAACCCGCGGGGGCTTTAGGGGAATAAGGGATGAGCAGTTCTTC; CDR3 protein: CATSETRGGFRGIRDEQFF
J gene: TRBJ1-5; V gene: TRBV24-1; D gene: -; clone size: few; CDR3 DNA: TGTGCCACCAGACAGAATAGCAATCAGCCCCAGCATTTT; CDR3 protein: CATRQNSNQPQHF
J gene: TRBJ1-4; V gene: TRBV4-1; D gene: -; clone size: -; CDR3 DNA: TGCGCCAGCAGCCAAGATATAGGGGACTATGGTGAAAAACTGTTTTTT; CDR3 protein: CASSQDIGDYGEKLFF
J gene: TRBJ1-1; V gene: TRBV11-2; D gene: -; clone size: -; CDR3 DNA: TGTGCCAGCAGCATTTACAGGGTTCTGAACACTGAAGCTTTCTTT; CDR3 protein: CASSIYRVLNTEAFF
J gene: TRBJ1-5; V gene: TRBV6-5; D gene: -; clone size: -; CDR3 DNA: TGTGCCAGCAGTTACTCGAGAGTTTCGGGGGATCAGCCCCAGCATTTT; CDR3 protein: CASSYSRVSGDQPQHF
J gene: TRBJ1-2; V gene: TRBV3-1/TRBV3-2; D gene: -; clone size: -; CDR3 DNA: TGTGCCAGCAGCCAAGTTGTACCCGGAGGCTATGGCTACACCTTC; CDR3 protein: CASSQVVPGGYGYTF
J gene: TRBJ1-3; V gene: TRBV5-4; D gene: TRBD1; clone size: -; CDR3 DNA: TGTGCCAGCAGCCAGGGGGACTCTGGAAACACCATATATTTT; CDR3 protein: CASSQGDSGNTIYF
J gene: TRBJ1-3; V gene: TRBV13; D gene: -; clone size: -; CDR3 DNA: TGTGCCAGCAGCTTAGGCCCTAACTCTGGAAACACCATATATTTT; CDR3 protein: CASSLGPNSGNTIYF
J gene: TRBJ2-3; V gene: TRBV6-2/TRBV6-3; D gene: -; clone size: -; CDR3 DNA: TGTGCCAGCAGTTACTCGAGCGGGCAGGGAGGTTTCCCAGATACGCAGTATTTT; CDR3 protein: CASSYSSGQGGFPDTQYF
J gene: TRBJ2-3; V gene: TRBV4-1; D gene: TRBD2; clone size: -; CDR3 DNA: TGCGCCAGCAGCCAGTGGACTAGCGGGGGGGTGGCAGATACGCAGTATTTT; CDR3 protein: CASSQWTSGGVADTQYF
J gene: TRBJ2-1; V gene: TRBV5-1; D gene: -; clone size: few; CDR3 DNA: TGCGCCAGCAGCTTCTTAGCAGTGGGTAATGGGAATGAGCAGTTCTTC; CDR3 protein: CASSFLAVGNGNEQFF
J gene: TRBJ1-1; V gene: TRBV9; D gene: TRBD1; clone size: -; CDR3 DNA: TGTGCCAGCAGCGCAGGGGGTACTGAAGCTTTCTTT; CDR3 protein: CASSAGGTEAFF
J gene: TRBJ2-7; V gene: TRBV5-1; D gene: -; clone size: -; CDR3 DNA: TGCGCCAGCAGCTTACCGGGAGCAGAAGGGGTCGAGCAGTACTTC; CDR3 protein: CASSLPGAEGVEQYF
J gene: TRBJ1-1; V gene: TRBV7-6; D gene: -; clone size: -; CDR3 DNA: TGTGCCAGCAGCCGCGGGGACACTGAAGCTTTCTTT; CDR3 protein: CASSRGDTEAFF
J gene: TRBJ2-2; V gene: TRBV6-2/TRBV6-3; D gene: -; clone size: -; CDR3 DNA: TGTGCCAGCAGTTACACTCGAGTTGGCACCGGGGAGCTGTTTTTT; CDR3 protein: CASSYTRVGTGELFF
J gene: TRBJ1-2; V gene: TRBV4-2; D gene: TRBD1; clone size: -; CDR3 DNA: TGTGCCAGCAGCCAAGACTCCCAGGGGGCTTTGTACGGCTACACCTTC; CDR3 protein: CASSQDSQGALYGYTF
J gene: TRBJ2-1; V gene: TRBV12-3/TRBV12-4; D gene: TRBD1; clone size: few; CDR3 DNA: TGTGCCAGCAGGTCCGGGACAGAGAATGAGCAGTTCTTC; CDR3 protein: CASRSGTENEQFF
J gene: TRBJ2-1; V gene: TRBV4-1; D gene: TRBD1; clone size: -; CDR3 DNA: TGCGCCAGCAGCCCGGGACAGGGGGGGGATGAGCAGTTCTTC; CDR3 protein: CASSPGQGGDEQFF
J gene: TRBJ2-3; V gene: TRBV10-3; D gene: TRBD2; clone size: -; CDR3 DNA: TGTGCCATCAGTGAGTCCGGACTAGCTTCGGATACGCAGTATTTT; CDR3 protein: CAISESGLASDTQYF
J gene: TRBJ2-1; V gene: TRBV24-1; D gene: TRBD1; clone size: -; CDR3 DNA: TGTGCCACCACGAGGGGGCTGGAGCAGTTCTTC; CDR3 protein: CATTRGLEQFF
J gene: TRBJ2-4; V gene: TRBV3-1/TRBV3-2; D gene: TRBD2; clone size: -; CDR3 DNA: TGTGCCAGCAGCCAAGGCGGGGGAAACATTCAGTACTTC; CDR3 protein: CASSQGGGNIQYF
J gene: TRBJ1-4; V gene: TRBV2; D gene: TRBD1; clone size: -; CDR3 DNA: TGTGCCAGCAGTGTTTCGGGACAGGATAATGAAAAACTGTTTTTT; CDR3 protein: CASSVSGQDNEKLFF
J gene: TRBJ1-2; V gene: TRBV7-6; D gene: -; clone size: -; CDR3 DNA: TGTGCCAGCAGCGTTACAGGAGACTATGGCTACACCTTC; CDR3 protein: CASSVTGDYGYTF
J gene: TRBJ1-5; V gene: TRBV23-1; D gene: -; clone size: -; CDR3 DNA: TGCGCCAGCAGTTATGAATCTCATCGGCCAGGGGGCAATCAGCCCCAGCATTTT; CDR3 protein: CASSYESHRPGGNQPQHF
J gene: TRBJ1-5; V gene: TRBV7-2; D gene: -; clone size: few; CDR3 DNA: TGTGCCAGCAGCTTAAACAGGAAGGGGCAGCCCCAGCATTTT; CDR3 protein: CASSLNRKGQPQHF
J gene: TRBJ1-2; V gene: TRBV19; D gene: -; clone size: few; CDR3 DNA: TGTGCCAGTAATCAAGGGGCTAACTATGGCTACACCTTC; CDR3 protein: CASNQGANYGYTF
J gene: TRBJ2-3; V gene: TRBV24-1; D gene: TRBD1; clone size: -; CDR3 DNA: TGTGCCACCAGTGATGAGGGGACAGTAAGCACAGATACGCAGTATTTT; CDR3 protein: CATSDEGTVSTDTQYF
J gene: TRBJ2-6; V gene: TRBV24-1; D gene: -; clone size: -; CDR3 DNA: TGTGCCACCAGTGAAACAGGGATTATTTCTGGGGCCAACGTCCTGACTTTC; CDR3 protein: CATSETGIISGANVLTF
J gene: TRBJ1-2; V gene: TRBV24-1; D gene: -; clone size: -; CDR3 DNA: TGTGCCACCAGTGATTTCGACAGGAGCTATGGCTACACCTTC; CDR3 protein: CATSDFDRSYGYTF
J gene: TRBJ2-1; V gene: TRBV18; D gene: TRBD1; clone size: -; CDR3 DNA: TGTGCCAGCTCACCGGGACAGGGGGGCTACAATGAGCAGTTCTTC; CDR3 protein: CASSPGQGGYNEQFF